This TCR beta chain was sequenced for a study of immune cell composition in non-small cell lung cancer. Study-wide background: Histologic subtype was mainly adenocarcinoma or squamous cell carcinoma.

Germline CDR1 SNHLY, CDR2 FYNNEI. The CDR3 is made up of 15 amino acids. The V segment lost 7 bases and the J segment 3 bases; nucleotides outside the gene matches: 6. The table came from immunoSEQ multiplex PCR; TCRdb's copy has only in-frame clones and leaves some out. The data contain approximately 1,500 clones, 60% to 70% of them singletons. Normal lung was sampled as far from the tumour as possible, at least 3 cm. Turning to this clone: The antigen is undetermined.

Study-level findings and limits: TIL tumour reactivity correlated with maximal tumour-associated clone frequency in adenocarcinoma. Smoking pack-years did not significantly correlate with tumour TCR-beta clonality. Clones >0.5% enriched in tumour were rarer in adenocarcinoma (roughly 35%) than squamous (approximately 80%).

Input material: non-adjacent lung tissue. This sequence joins TRBV2 and TRBJ2-3; 11 bases agree with TRBD1. The TCR comes from a human donor with non-small cell lung cancer. The CDR3 region is CASKGDRGGTDTQYF. The CDR3 DNA sequence: TGTGCCAGCAAGGGGGACAGGGGGGGAACAGATACGCAGTATTTT.